The 26 T cell receptor beta chains below all came from one sample that was sequenced in a study of blood T cell repertoires in COVID-19. Sequencing was performed with immunoSEQ multiplex PCR; in TCRdb, only in-frame clones are kept and a portion is missing. The table lists 200,000 to 250,000 clones, about 87% of them singletons. Material for sequencing was PBMCs or T cells enriched from blood (not recorded which). The receptors were gathered from a man between 50 and 59 years old who had been exposed to COVID-19.

This rearrangement joins TRBV6-6 to TRBJ2-2; D unclear. The germline V gene has CDR1 MNHNY and CDR2 SVGAGI (reference sequence). The V and J ends lost 5 bases and 1 base respectively, with 14 bases between them. This CDR3 is 16 amino acids long. This CDR3 is CASSVLGVWNTGELFF. CDR3 sequence (DNA): TGTGCCAGCAGTGTCCTAGGCGTTTGGAACACCGGGGAGCTGTTTTTT.

This clone was observed a handful of times. The rearrangement uses TRBV3-1 (or the pseudogene TRBV3-2) and TRBJ1-2; D gene unclear. Deletions cut 0 bases from V and 2 bases from J, with 13 bases between. The CDR3 runs 16 residues. Per the germline V gene, CDR1 is LGHDT and CDR2 is YNNKEL (reference sequence). CDR3 protein: CASSQDFRGWNYGYTF. CDR3 sequence (DNA): TGTGCCAGCAGCCAAGATTTTCGAGGGTGGAACTATGGCTACACCTTC.

Only one count was recorded for this clone. The chain combines TRBV7-2 with TRBJ1-5, with D unclear. V lost 0 bases and J 6 bases, leaving 6 bases between the germline ends. Germline assignment: CDR1 SGHTA and CDR2 FQGNSA. The CDR3 is 13 residues long. The CDR3 region is CASSLASSQPQHF. The DNA for the CDR3 is TGTGCCAGCAGCTTAGCTTCTAGTCAGCCCCAGCATTTT.

This clone was counted a single time. V is TRBV9 and J is TRBJ1-1; a weak D match, TRBD1 (6 bases). Germline CDR1 is SGDLS and CDR2 is YYNGEE. The CDR3 has 13 residues. V lost 4 bases and J lost 3, with 10 bases in between. DNA of the CDR3: TGTGCCAGCAGCATCAGGGGAGACACTGAAGCTTTCTTT. Translated, it gives CASSIRGDTEAFF. Filled out from reference TRBV9 and TRBJ1-1, the complete variable domain reads DSGVTQTPKHLITATGQRVTLRCSPRSGDLSVYWYQQSLDQGLQFLIQYYNGEERAKGNILERFSAQQFPDLHSELNLSSLELGDSALYFCASSIRGDTEAFFGQGTRLTVV.

This chain links TRBV6-5 with TRBJ2-1, with D possibly matching TRBD2 (5 bases). Germline V gene sequence: CDR1 MNHEY, CDR2 SVGAGI. Trimming took 7 bases from V and 4 from J, leaving 14 bases between them. The length of the CDR3 is 14 residues. The CDR3 DNA is TGTGCCAGCACGAGTCAACCGGGGTACAATGAGCAGTTCTTC. Residues: CASTSQPGYNEQFF.

This clone has just one count. V usage is TRBV5-1 and J usage is TRBJ1-1; D perhaps matches TRBD1 (5 bases). The CDR3 extends over 14 amino acids. V was shortened by 3 bases and J by 1 base, with 10 bases between the two germline ends. Germline lookup yields CDR1 SGHRS and CDR2 YFSETQ. The CDR3 nucleotides read TGCGCCAGCAGCTCCTCCGACAGGAACACTGAAGCTTTCTTT. Its translation: CASSSSDRNTEAFF. The full variable domain, completed using reference TRBV5-1 and TRBJ1-1, is KAGVTQTPRYLIKTRGQQVTLSCSPISGHRSVSWYQQTPGQGLQFLFEYFSETQRNKGNFPGRFSGRQFSNSRSEMNVSTLELGDSALYLCASSSSDRNTEAFFGQGTRLTVV.

The chain combines TRBV11-2 with TRBJ2-2; weak D call: TRBD2 (6 bases). This CDR3 comprises 14 residues. The germline V and J ends were trimmed by 5 bases and 5 bases, with 12 bases remaining between them. Germline V gene sequence: CDR1 SGHAT, CDR2 FQNNGV. CDR3 region: CASSHRAGTGELFF. Written as DNA, the CDR3 is TGTGCCAGCAGCCACCGGGCGGGGACCGGGGAGCTGTTTTTT.

In nucleotides, the CDR3 is TGCGCCAGCAGCCAGGGGCCTGGTGAAAAACTGTTTTTT. Protein: CASSQGPGEKLFF. The chain recombines TRBV5-1 with TRBJ1-4; D is perhaps TRBD1 (6 bases). V lost 4 bases and J lost 7, with 11 bases in between. The V gene's germline CDR1 is SGHRS and CDR2 YFSETQ. This CDR3 region has 13 residues.

The chain links TRBV28 to TRBJ1-2; D uncertain. The germline gives CDR1 MDHEN, CDR2 SYDVKM. This CDR3 spans 14 amino acids. Trimming took 4 bases from V and 11 from J, leaving 20 bases between them. CDR3 DNA: TGTGCCAGCAGTTCTCGGGAAGGTTTTTCTAGATACACCTTC. The encoded protein is CASSSREGFSRYTF.

The chain uses TRBV5-4 and TRBJ2-2; 8 bases fit TRBD1. This CDR3 has 15 residues. The junction had 11 bases not matched to a gene; V was cut back by 7 bases and J by 6 bases. Germline assignment: CDR1 SGHNT and CDR2 YYREEE (reference sequence). The CDR3 region is CASATGGPSPGELFF. In DNA form, the CDR3 reads TGTGCCAGCGCCACAGGGGGACCTTCCCCCGGGGAGCTGTTTTTT.

This sequence joins TRBV5-1 and TRBJ1-3; D is ambiguous. The germline V gene encodes CDR1 SGHRS and CDR2 YFSETQ. CDR3 length: 14 amino acids. V was shortened by 0 bases and J by 4 bases, with 8 bases between the two germline ends. CDR3 sequence reads: CASSLGTQGNTIYF. The DNA of the CDR3 is TGCGCCAGCAGCTTGGGAACACAAGGAAACACCATATATTTT. The whole variable domain, remainder taken from reference TRBV5-1 and TRBJ1-3, is KAGVTQTPRYLIKTRGQQVTLSCSPISGHRSVSWYQQTPGQGLQFLFEYFSETQRNKGNFPGRFSGRQFSNSRSEMNVSTLELGDSALYLCASSLGTQGNTIYFGEGSWLTVV.

This chain connects TRBV7-2 to TRBJ2-3, with no clear D. V lost 5 bases and J 6 bases, leaving 12 bases between the germline ends. The CDR3 is made up of 13 amino acids. Looked up from germline, CDR1 is SGHTA and CDR2 is FQGNSA. In DNA form, the CDR3 reads TGTGCCAGCAGCCAAAATTGGCAGGATACGCAGTATTTT. It is translated as CASSQNWQDTQYF. The full variable domain, its missing parts supplied by reference TRBV7-2 and TRBJ2-3, is GAGVSQSPSNKVTEKGKDVELRCDPISGHTALYWYRQSLGQGLEFLIYFQGNSAPDKSGLPSDRFSAERTGGSVSTLTIQRTQQEDSAVYLCASSQNWQDTQYFGPGTRLTVL.

The chain joins TRBV18 to TRBJ1-1; TRBD1 agrees at 9 bases. This CDR3 has 14 amino acids. Trimming at V came to 3 bases and at J to 7 bases, leaving 6 bases not matched to a gene. CDR1 and CDR2 from the germline V gene are KGHSH and LQKENI. The CDR3 here is CASSPDRGISEAFF. In DNA form, the CDR3 reads TGTGCCAGCTCACCCGACAGGGGGATAAGTGAAGCTTTCTTT.

V gene TRBV29-1 combines with J gene TRBJ2-2, with 10 nucleotides matching TRBD1. The CDR3 runs 14 residues. Trimming at V came to 6 bases and at J to 5 bases, leaving 6 bases not matched to a gene. Germline CDR1 SQVTM, CDR2 ANQGSEA. The CDR3 is CSVSRQGATGELFF. The CDR3 DNA reads TGCAGCGTATCAAGACAGGGGGCGACCGGGGAGCTGTTTTTT.

V gene TRBV5-4 combines with J gene TRBJ1-5; D unresolved. The germline V and J ends were trimmed by 4 bases and 1 base, with 9 bases remaining between them. This CDR3 is 14 amino acids long. Germline V gives CDR1 SGHNT, CDR2 YYREEE (reference sequence). The CDR3 DNA reads as TGTGCCAGCAGCGCAAGAGGGAGCAATCAGCCCCAGCATTTT. Translating gives CASSARGSNQPQHF.

The chain couples TRBV5-1 to TRBJ2-5, with D maybe TRBD2 (6 bases). CDR1 and CDR2 from the germline V gene are SGHRS and YFSETQ. The V and J ends lost 4 bases and 4 bases respectively, with 14 bases between them. This CDR3 spans 14 amino acids. DNA for the CDR3: TGCGCCAGCAGCCTGGGACCCGGGGGAGAGACCCAGTACTTC. Translated, it gives CASSLGPGGETQYF.

The V call is TRBV5-4, the J call TRBJ1-1, with TRBD1 as a possible D gene (6 bases). Germline-derived CDR1 and CDR2 are SGHNT and YYREEE (reference sequence). With 4 bases removed from V and 3 bases from J, the gap between germline ends came to 19 bases. The CDR3 is made up of 16 amino acids. The CDR3 DNA reads as TGTGCCAGCAGCCAGAATCGTCGGGGGGCGGACACTGAAGCTTTCTTT. It codes for CASSQNRRGADTEAFF. The variable domain in full, completed from reference TRBV5-4 and TRBJ1-1, reads ETGVTQSPTHLIKTRGQQVTLRCSSQSGHNTVSWYQQALGQGPQFIFQYYREEENGRGNFPPRFSGLQFPNYSSELNVNALELDDSALYLCASSQNRRGADTEAFFGQGTRLTVV.

The gene calls are TRBV4-1 and TRBJ1-6, with 7 bases fitting TRBD1. CDR1 and CDR2 (germline): MGHRA, YSYEKL. The CDR3 sequence is 14 residues long. After removal of 8 bases from V and 5 bases from J, the junction contained 6 bases not matched to a gene. The CDR3 DNA reads as TGCGCCAGCGCGCCGACAGGGAATAATTCACCCCTCCACTTT. Translated: CASAPTGNNSPLHF.

The rearrangement uses TRBV2 and TRBJ1-6; D is unclear. Trimming took off 7 bases at V and 7 bases at J, with 11 bases between the two ends. CDR3 length: 13 amino acids. CDR1 and CDR2 from the germline V gene are SNHLY and FYNNEI. Here the CDR3 DNA reads TGTGCCAGCAACCGGGAAACCAATTCACCCCTCCACTTT. Translation: CASNRETNSPLHF.

The genes are TRBV5-5 and TRBJ1-2, with no clear D. Trimming pared 2 bases from V and 1 base from J, leaving 12 bases between. CDR3 size: 15 residues. Germline assignment: CDR1 SGHKS and CDR2 YYEKEE (reference sequence). Here the CDR3 reads CASSFSPGSNYGYTF. CDR3 nucleotide sequence: TGTGCCAGCAGCTTTAGTCCAGGAAGTAACTATGGCTACACCTTC. The whole variable domain, filled in from reference TRBV5-5 and TRBJ1-2, reads DAGVTQSPTHLIKTRGQQVTLRCSPISGHKSVSWYQQVLGQGPQFIFQYYEKEERGRGNFPDRFSARQFPNYSSELNVNALLLGDSALYLCASSFSPGSNYGYTFGSGTRLTVV.

This chain links TRBV27 with TRBJ1-6, with 8 bases fitting TRBD1. Germline CDR1 MNHEY, CDR2 SMNVEV (reference sequence). The CDR3 is made up of 15 amino acids. The trim removed 5 bases at V and 7 bases at J, leaving 7 bases unmatched. Here the CDR3 reads CASSLRDRINSPLHF. CDR3 sequence (DNA): TGTGCCAGCAGTCTCCGGGACAGGATAAATTCACCCCTCCACTTT.

The V call is TRBV7-3, the J call TRBJ2-7; TRBD1 is a possible D gene (6 bases). Per the germline V gene, CDR1 is SGHTA and CDR2 is FQGTGA. This CDR3 spans 16 amino acids. V lost 0 bases and J 2 bases, leaving 14 bases between the germline ends. The CDR3 sequence: CASSLTSGAGAYEQYF. The CDR3 coding sequence is TGTGCCAGCAGCTTAACCTCCGGAGCAGGGGCCTACGAGCAGTACTTC.

J is TRBJ1-2 and V is TRBV6-4; tentatively, D is TRBD1 (5 bases). V shed 0 bases and J shed 4 bases, with 9 bases lying between them. Germline CDR1 MRHNA, CDR2 SNTAGT. This CDR3 has 14 residues. CDR3 sequence: CASSDSGLSYGYTF. Here the CDR3 DNA reads TGTGCCAGCAGTGACTCGGGACTGAGCTATGGCTACACCTTC.

The CDR3, as DNA: TGTGCCAGCAGTCGAGACCGCCCTGCGGGCAACGAGCAGTACTTC. As protein: CASSRDRPAGNEQYF. The chain couples TRBV27 to TRBJ2-7, with D maybe TRBD2 (5 bases). V was shortened by 5 bases and J by 5 bases, with 19 bases between the two germline ends. Germline CDR1 MNHEY, CDR2 SMNVEV (reference sequence). This CDR3 has 15 amino acids.

The CDR3 spells CAWSRLAGEETQYF. CDR3 DNA sequence: TGTGCCTGGAGTAGACTAGCGGGGGAAGAGACCCAGTACTTC. The chain recombines TRBV30 with TRBJ2-5; 12 nucleotides line up with TRBD2. CDR3 length equals 14 residues. Germline assignment: CDR1 GTSNPN and CDR2 SVGIG (reference sequence). Germline trimming cut 2 bases from V and 3 bases from J; bases unmatched to any gene: 1.

This clone came up a few times. CDR3 loop: CASLTRNTGELFF. As DNA, the CDR3 is TGTGCCAGCCTCACAAGGAACACCGGGGAGCTGTTTTTT. This sequence joins TRBV5-8 and TRBJ2-2; the D is unclear. The V gene lost 7 bases and the J gene lost 1 base, with 8 bases spanning the gap. The CDR3 runs 13 residues. Germline CDR1 is SGHTS and CDR2 is YDEGEE.